Following are 3 T cell receptor beta chains from one sample sequenced in a study of lymphopenia after photon versus proton radiotherapy. Repertoires were generated with immunoSEQ multiplex PCR, while TCRdb's copy carries only in-frame clones and drops some. This sample has approximately 47,000 clones, with 85% found just once. The specimen was peripheral blood, collected from a patient treated with photon-based radiotherapy. These receptors originate from a man aged 40-49 years with gastric cancer.

J is TRBJ2-3 and V is TRBV18; 8 bases match TRBD1. After removal of 3 bases from V and 1 base from J, the junction contained 0 bases not matched to a gene. The CDR3 extends over 14 amino acids. Germline V CDR1 and CDR2: KGHSH, LQKENI. The CDR3 sequence is CASSPDRGTDTQYF. In DNA, the CDR3 is TGTGCCAGCTCACCGGACAGGGGCACAGATACGCAGTATTTT. The entire variable domain, with the rest obtained from reference TRBV18 and TRBJ2-3, is as follows: NAGVMQNPRHLVRRRGQEARLRCSPMKGHSHVYWYRQLPEEGLKFMVYLQKENIIDESGMPKERFSAEFPKEGPSILRIQQVVRGDSAAYFCASSPDRGTDTQYFGPGTRLTVL.

This clone occurred a few times. The chain uses TRBV5-6 and TRBJ1-2; no clear D gene. CDR3 size: 11 residues. Germline V gene lookup returns CDR1 SGHDT and CDR2 YYEEEE. Trimming stripped 2 bases from V and 8 bases from J, with 7 bases between. The CDR3 region has the DNA TGTGCCAGCAGCTTCGGAGGGGGCTACACCTTC. The encoded protein is CASSFGGGYTF.

CDR3 DNA: TGTGCCAGCAGCCCCGGGGGGGTCGGAAATGAAAAACTGTTTTTT. Its protein product is CASSPGGVGNEKLFF. The rearrangement joins TRBV5-4 to TRBJ1-4; weak D call: TRBD1 (5 bases). Germline V gives CDR1 SGHNT, CDR2 YYREEE (reference sequence). CDR3 length: 15 residues. The V gene lost 4 bases and the J gene lost 5 bases, with 15 bases spanning the gap.